These 29 T cell receptor beta chains came from one sample sequenced in a study of blood T cell repertoires in COVID-19. Clones were sequenced by immunoSEQ multiplex PCR, and TCRdb holds only the in-frame ones, with some missing. In the table there are 300,000 to 350,000 clones, more than 80% of which are singletons. The sample taken for sequencing was peripheral blood. The receptor set was obtained from a woman aged 25 to 39 with COVID-19, enrolled during active disease.

The rearrangement uses TRBV19 and TRBJ1-2; 8 nucleotides agree with TRBD1. With 5 bases clipped from V and 3 bases from J, the junction kept 11 bases outside the gene matches. Germline CDR1 and CDR2: LNHDA and SQIVND (reference sequence). The CDR3 consists of 16 residues. CDR3 sequence: CASSSWTGKSDYGYTF. CDR3 bases: TGTGCCAGTAGTTCATGGACAGGGAAGAGCGACTATGGCTACACCTTC. Together with reference TRBV19 and TRBJ1-2, the CDR3 gives the full variable domain: DGGITQSPKYLFRKEGQNVTLSCEQNLNHDAMYWYRQDPGQGLRLIYYSQIVNDFQKGDIAEGYSVSREKKESFPLTVTSAQKNPTAFYLCASSSWTGKSDYGYTFGSGTRLTVV.

The chain joins TRBV6-1 to TRBJ1-6; no definite D call. The CDR3 is 12 residues long. The V gene's germline CDR1 is MNHNS and CDR2 SASEGT. Trimming pared 6 bases from V and 6 bases from J, leaving 6 bases between. Here the CDR3 reads CASSRLNSPLHF. The CDR3 DNA is TGTGCCAGCAGCCGACTTAATTCACCCCTCCACTTT.

This chain links TRBV7-6 with TRBJ1-1; TRBD1 agrees at 12 bases. The junction had 7 bases not matched to a gene; V was cut back by 3 bases and J by 5 bases. Per germline, CDR1 SGHVS and CDR2 FNYEAQ. The CDR3 has 16 residues. The CDR3 loop reads CASSLRGQGAWTEAFF. The CDR3 DNA reads TGTGCCAGCAGCTTGCGGGGACAGGGGGCCTGGACTGAAGCTTTCTTT. The variable domain in full, completed from reference TRBV7-6 and TRBJ1-1, reads GAGVSQSPRYKVTKRGQDVALRCDPISGHVSLYWYRQALGQGPEFLTYFNYEAQQDKSGLPNDRFSAERPEGSISTLTIQRTEQRDSAMYRCASSLRGQGAWTEAFFGQGTRLTVV.

CDR3 sequence (DNA): TGTGCCAGCAGCTCAACCGGGGGGGTTTCCTACAATGAGCAGTTCTTC. This codes for CASSSTGGVSYNEQFF. The V call is TRBV11-2, the J call TRBJ2-1; 8 bases fit TRBD2. V lost 4 bases to trimming and J lost 1 base; unmatched junction nucleotides: 6. Germline V lookup: CDR1 SGHAT, CDR2 FQNNGV. This CDR3 contains 16 residues.

This chain uses TRBV10-3 with TRBJ2-3; a possible D gene is TRBD1 (5 bases). V was pared by 3 bases and J by 4 bases, with 14 bases between. The CDR3 length is 15 residues. Per germline, CDR1 ENHRY and CDR2 SYGVKD. The CDR3 DNA sequence: TGTGCCATCAGTGATAGGACAAGGGTAGCAGATACGCAGTATTTT. Amino acids: CAISDRTRVADTQYF.

This clone showed up just a few times. This CDR3 is also generated by other DNA sequences in the sample. V usage is TRBV9 and J usage is TRBJ2-7; weak D call: TRBD1 (6 bases). With 3 bases removed from V and 1 base from J, the gap between germline ends came to 11 bases. This CDR3 is built from 14 residues. CDR1 and CDR2 (germline): SGDLS, YYNGEE. CDR3 DNA sequence: TGTGCCAGCAGCGCGAGGGACACTTCCTACGAGCAGTACTTC. Its translation: CASSARDTSYEQYF.

The genes are TRBV4-1 and TRBJ2-5; D remains unclear. Trimming left V 3 bases short and J 1 base short, with 6 bases between. Germline values: CDR1 MGHRA, CDR2 YSYEKL. The CDR3 has 13 amino acids. The CDR3, as DNA: TGCGCCAGCAGCCACGTCGGCCAAGAGACCCAGTACTTC. Its translation: CASSHVGQETQYF.

This sequence joins TRBV11-2 and TRBJ2-1; D gene ambiguous. V was cut by 1 base and J by 8 bases, with 3 bases left in between. This CDR3 region has 11 residues. Germline values: CDR1 SGHAT, CDR2 FQNNGV. In DNA, the CDR3 is TGTGCCAGCAGCTTAGCCTATGAGCAGTTCTTC. Translated, it gives CASSLAYEQFF.

The V and J genes are TRBV3-1 (or the pseudogene TRBV3-2) and TRBJ1-2; 8 bases line up with TRBD1. With V trimmed by 5 bases and J by 0 bases, 5 bases remained unmatched. CDR1 is LGHDT and CDR2 is YNNKEL in the germline V gene (reference sequence). The CDR3 length is 15 residues. The CDR3 DNA is TGTGCCAGCAGCGCAACAGGGGGAGCTAACTATGGCTACACCTTC. Protein sequence: CASSATGGANYGYTF.

The chain carries TRBV28 and TRBJ2-1; 10 bases fit TRBD2. Germline-derived CDR1 and CDR2 are MDHEN and SYDVKM. CDR3 length: 15 amino acids. V was clipped by 6 bases and J by 4 bases; unmatched bases: 6. The CDR3 sequence is CASSPGLAEYNEQFF. The CDR3 DNA reads TGTGCCAGCAGCCCAGGACTAGCGGAGTACAATGAGCAGTTCTTC.

The chain employs TRBV5-1 and TRBJ2-7; 9 bases are shared with TRBD2. CDR3 length: 14 residues. Trimming cost V 4 bases and J 0 bases; bases outside gene matches: 2. CDR1 and CDR2 from the germline V gene are SGHRS and YFSETQ. The chain's CDR3 is CASSPSGNSYEQYF. The CDR3 DNA reads TGCGCCAGCAGCCCTAGCGGGAACTCCTACGAGCAGTACTTC.

This chain connects TRBV4-1 to TRBJ2-7, with 8 bases that match TRBD2. Trimming removed 3 bases from V and 4 bases from J; junction bases left unmatched: 5. Germline lookup yields CDR1 MGHRA and CDR2 YSYEKL. The CDR3 has 14 amino acids. CDR3 bases: TGCGCCAGCAGCCAGCAAGCGGGAGTGTACGAGCAGTACTTC. It codes for CASSQQAGVYEQYF.

The chain combines TRBV18 with TRBJ1-1; weak D call: TRBD1 (6 bases). V dropped 3 bases and J dropped 10 bases, with 9 bases sitting between them. This CDR3 is built from 11 residues. Germline CDR1 KGHSH, CDR2 LQKENI. The CDR3 DNA reads as TGTGCCAGCTCACCGGGCAGGGGAGCTTTCTTT. Protein product: CASSPGRGAFF.

This clone was seen a single time. Other DNA sequences in this specimen translate into the identical CDR3. V is TRBV30 and J is TRBJ1-1, with D maybe TRBD1 (5 bases). Trimming stripped 0 bases from V and 4 bases from J, with 9 bases between. The CDR3 runs to 13 residues. Germline values: CDR1 GTSNPN, CDR2 SVGIG (reference sequence). This chain's CDR3 is CAWSVGGGTEAFF. As DNA, the CDR3 is TGTGCCTGGAGTGTTGGGGGGGGCACTGAAGCTTTCTTT.

The rearrangement links TRBV2 to TRBJ1-5; TRBD1 might be the D (5 bases). Germline V CDR1 and CDR2: SNHLY, FYNNEI. V lost 0 bases to trimming and J lost 4 bases, with 10 bases between them. This CDR3 spans 15 amino acids. CDR3: CASSEARGWNQPQHF. The CDR3 nucleotides read TGTGCCAGCAGTGAAGCTCGGGGGTGGAATCAGCCCCAGCATTTT. Combining the CDR3 with reference TRBV2 and TRBJ1-5 gives the whole variable domain EPEVTQTPSHQVTQMGQEVILRCVPISNHLYFYWYRQILGQKVEFLVSFYNNEISEKSEIFDDQFSVERPDGSNFTLKIRSTKLEDSAMYFCASSEARGWNQPQHFGDGTRLSIL.

This chain connects TRBV2 to TRBJ2-4; 11 bases agree with TRBD1. V lost 6 bases to trimming and J lost 3 bases; unmatched junction nucleotides: 7. Per the germline V gene, CDR1 is SNHLY and CDR2 is FYNNEI. This CDR3 has 16 amino acids. The CDR3 sequence: CASSPDRGPDKNIQYF. DNA for the CDR3: TGTGCCAGCAGCCCGGACAGGGGGCCGGACAAAAACATTCAGTACTTC.

J is TRBJ2-1 and V is TRBV6-4; D remains ambiguous. CDR1 is MRHNA, CDR2 SNTAGT, per germline. This CDR3 region has 13 residues. Trimming took 6 bases from V and 6 from J, leaving 12 bases between them. Here the CDR3 reads CASRSQTSNEQFF. The CDR3 DNA is TGTGCCAGCAGGAGTCAGACTTCCAATGAGCAGTTCTTC.

The J gene is TRBJ2-7, the V gene TRBV29-1; 7 bases line up with TRBD2. V lost 5 bases, J lost 0 bases, and 4 bases stayed unmatched. Germline CDR1 SQVTM, CDR2 ANQGSEA. CDR3 length equals 13 residues. The CDR3 sequence: CSVLSGSSYEQYF. The CDR3 bases are TGCAGCGTTCTTAGCGGGTCCTCCTACGAGCAGTACTTC.

The rearrangement joins TRBV10-3 to TRBJ2-2, with TRBD1 matching over 8 bases. Losses at the gene ends were 2 bases for V and 6 bases for J; bases not matched to a gene: 14. The CDR3 has 18 amino acids. Germline loops: CDR1 ENHRY, CDR2 SYGVKD. The CDR3 sequence is CAISEKDRAPDFSGELFF. CDR3 in DNA: TGTGCCATCAGTGAGAAGGACAGGGCGCCAGACTTCTCCGGGGAGCTGTTTTTT.

V and J are TRBV7-8 and TRBJ2-7, with no clear D. Germline V gene lookup returns CDR1 SGHVS and CDR2 FQNEAQ. With 5 bases removed from V and 9 bases from J, the gap between germline ends came to 14 bases. This CDR3 has 12 residues. The CDR3 protein is CASSLELGRQYF. CDR3 bases: TGTGCCAGCAGCCTTGAATTGGGCAGGCAGTACTTC.

V gene TRBV25-1 combines with J gene TRBJ2-7; 11 bases fit TRBD1. CDR1 and CDR2 (germline): MGHDK, SYGVNS. The CDR3 covers 17 residues. The V and J ends lost 6 bases and 0 bases, in that order; junction bases with no gene match: 10. CDR3 sequence: CASSDGTGGPSSYEQYF. The CDR3 nucleotides are TGTGCCAGCAGCGACGGGACAGGGGGACCCAGCTCCTACGAGCAGTACTTC.

The genes are TRBV28 and TRBJ2-1; 8 positions match TRBD2. This CDR3 is built from 16 residues. The junction had 10 bases not matched to a gene; V was cut back by 6 bases and J by 3 bases. CDR1 is MDHEN and CDR2 is SYDVKM in the germline V gene. CDR3 in amino acids: CASRGVSGKFYNEQFF. The CDR3 DNA sequence: TGTGCCAGCAGGGGAGTTAGCGGGAAATTCTACAATGAGCAGTTCTTC.

The chain's CDR3 is CASSLEGVTNEAFF. CDR3 nucleotide sequence: TGCGCCAGCAGCTTGGAGGGAGTGACGAATGAAGCTTTCTTT. This rearrangement joins TRBV5-1 to TRBJ1-1; D not certain. Germline V CDR1 and CDR2: SGHRS, YFSETQ. V gave up 0 bases and J gave up 7 bases, with 13 bases separating them. The length of the CDR3 is 14 residues.

V is TRBV9 and J is TRBJ2-7; 8 positions match TRBD1. Looked up from germline, CDR1 is SGDLS and CDR2 is YYNGEE. Trimming cost V 0 bases and J 3 bases; bases outside gene matches: 8. This CDR3 contains 16 residues. DNA of the CDR3: TGTGCCAGCAGCGTAGATAGTGGACAGGGCTTCTACGAGCAGTACTTC. This codes for CASSVDSGQGFYEQYF.

This clone has a single count. J is TRBJ2-5 and V is TRBV24-1; no definite D call. Germline CDR1 reads KGHDR; CDR2 reads SFDVKD. The CDR3 totals 12 residues. V was clipped by 0 bases and J by 9 bases, with 7 bases between them. The DNA of the CDR3 is TGTGCCACCAGTGATTTGTCCTCGGCCCAGTACTTC. Encoded protein: CATSDLSSAQYF.

The chain uses TRBV5-4 and TRBJ1-1; 11 nucleotides line up with TRBD1. This CDR3 has 16 amino acids. Per the germline V gene, CDR1 is SGHNT and CDR2 is YYREEE (reference sequence). With V trimmed by 5 bases and J by 2 bases, 8 bases remained unmatched. CDR3 sequence (DNA): TGTGCCAGCAGGCCCGGGACAGGGGGACCAAACACTGAAGCTTTCTTT. Its protein product is CASRPGTGGPNTEAFF. Variable domain in full (rest from reference TRBV5-4 and TRBJ1-1): ETGVTQSPTHLIKTRGQQVTLRCSSQSGHNTVSWYQQALGQGPQFIFQYYREEENGRGNFPPRFSGLQFPNYSSELNVNALELDDSALYLCASRPGTGGPNTEAFFGQGTRLTVV.

The chain couples TRBV11-2 to TRBJ2-2, with D possibly TRBD2 on 6 matching bases. With 1 base removed from V and 5 bases from J, the gap between germline ends came to 11 bases. The germline CDR1 and CDR2 sequences are SGHAT and FQNNGV. CDR3 length equals 15 residues. The CDR3 sequence: CASSLAGVGTGELFF. Here the CDR3 DNA reads TGTGCCAGCAGCTTAGCGGGAGTAGGGACCGGGGAGCTGTTTTTT.

V gene TRBV4-3 combines with J gene TRBJ2-2, with TRBD2 identical over 8 bases. This CDR3 has 18 amino acids. Germline V CDR1 and CDR2: LGHNA, YSLEER. The V gene end was trimmed by 0 bases and the J gene end by 4 bases; junction bases not matched to a gene: 10. Here the CDR3 reads CASSQDRESGSPTGELFF. The DNA for the CDR3 is TGCGCCAGCAGCCAAGATCGTGAAAGCGGGAGTCCCACCGGGGAGCTGTTTTTT.

V gene TRBV5-4 combines with J gene TRBJ1-1, with D perhaps matching TRBD1 (6 bases). This CDR3 spans 15 amino acids. Germline CDR1 and CDR2: SGHNT and YYREEE (reference sequence). V gave up 4 bases and J gave up 0 bases, with 13 bases separating them. The CDR3 DNA follows: TGTGCCAGCAGCGTCCAGGGGAAGATGAACACTGAAGCTTTCTTT. Protein sequence: CASSVQGKMNTEAFF.